This paragraph reports one T cell receptor beta chain. Authors' data handling: It was from reference gene primer amplification that nucleated cell counts were estimated. The table came from immunoSEQ multiplex PCR; TCRdb's copy has only in-frame clones and leaves some out. V, J and clone size were drawn from that table, and D and trimming were deduced from the DNA. The profile covers about 260,000 clones, with around 80% appearing a single time and approximately 1.9% taken by the ten largest. The CDR3 loop spans 18 amino acids. The germline V gene encodes CDR1 SQVTM and CDR2 ANQGSEA. V gave up 1 base and J gave up 2 bases, with 22 bases separating them. The data stem from a study of blood T cell repertoires in COVID-19. As for the study in general: The United States, Italy and Spain supplied acute and convalescent COVID-19 samples. T cells, B-cell-depleted T cells, or PBMCs provided the cDNA or gDNA that served as material.

The sample was peripheral blood. The source of this sequence is a woman of 80 years or more with acute or convalescent COVID-19. The chain has TRBV29-1 and TRBJ2-3; D is possibly TRBD2 (5 bases). This CDR3 is CSVEGREGPSPYTDTQYF. The DNA of the CDR3 is TGCAGCGTTGAAGGACGGGAAGGGCCCAGCCCTTACACAGATACGCAGTATTTT.